These 15 T cell receptor beta chains were all obtained from the same sample, sequenced in a study of shared clonotypes between healthy human individuals. The protocol was immunoSEQ multiplex PCR, while the TCRdb copy is restricted to in-frame clones and leaves out a portion. The table lists under 2.5 million clones, 92% of them singletons, with 0.37% in the top ten. What was sequenced was naive CD4+ T cells from PBMCs. Subset noted: CD45RA+ positively selected. The receptors shown here come from a young man in good health. Some clones in this sample may be carry-over from other donors' samples.

This clone was counted only a few times. The chain recombines TRBV19 with TRBJ2-1, with D uncertain. The CDR3 is 12 residues long. V was clipped by 6 bases and J by 5 bases, with 8 bases between them. Germline values: CDR1 LNHDA, CDR2 SQIVND (reference sequence). The CDR3 DNA sequence: TGTGCCAGTAGACGAAGGGACAATGAGCAGTTCTTC. Translation gives CASRRRDNEQFF.

This clone was counted a single time. Other DNA sequences in the sample encode the same CDR3. The chain has TRBV5-1 and TRBJ1-1, with a possible D match to TRBD1 (5 bases). The CDR3 runs to 14 residues. V was clipped by 1 base and J by 1 base, with 8 bases between them. Germline V gene sequence: CDR1 SGHRS, CDR2 YFSETQ. The CDR3 loop reads CASSLYGGNTEAFF. The CDR3 DNA reads as TGCGCCAGCAGCTTGTACGGGGGGAACACTGAAGCTTTCTTT.

This clone was seen just once. The V call is TRBV7-3, the J call TRBJ2-1, with 8 nucleotides matching TRBD2. The length of the CDR3 is 16 residues. Germline-derived CDR1 and CDR2 are SGHTA and FQGTGA. J gave up 6 bases and V 4 bases, and 11 bases lay outside the gene matches. CDR3 sequence: CASSSLGGTRGNEQFF. In DNA form, the CDR3 reads TGTGCCAGCAGCTCCCTCGGAGGGACTAGGGGCAATGAGCAGTTCTTC.

The chain uses TRBV9 and TRBJ2-1; maybe TRBD2 (6 bases). Germline V gene data show CDR1 as SGDLS and CDR2 as YYNGEE. This CDR3 has 15 residues. The V end was cut by 4 bases, the J end by 2 bases, with 13 bases between. This CDR3 is CASSPRERPYNEQFF. CDR3 nucleotide sequence: TGTGCCAGCAGCCCTCGGGAGCGTCCCTACAATGAGCAGTTCTTC.

As DNA, the CDR3 is TGTGCCAGCACCCGCTCAGGGCCCCGCACAGATACGCAGTATTTT. This gives the protein CASTRSGPRTDTQYF. The J gene is TRBJ2-3, the V gene TRBV28, with D possibly matching TRBD1 (5 bases). The V end was cut by 7 bases, the J end by 1 base, with 15 bases between. Germline loops: CDR1 MDHEN, CDR2 SYDVKM. The CDR3 contains 15 residues.

This chain joins TRBV5-6 and TRBJ2-7; D possibly corresponds to TRBD1 (5 bases). This CDR3 is 15 amino acids long. Trimming stripped 5 bases from V and 2 bases from J, with 17 bases between. Germline V lookup: CDR1 SGHDT, CDR2 YYEEEE. The chain's CDR3 is CASRPPRQRPYEQYF. DNA for the CDR3: TGTGCCAGCAGGCCGCCGCGACAGAGACCCTACGAGCAGTACTTC.

The chain joins TRBV14 to TRBJ1-3; tentatively, D is TRBD1 (5 bases). Trimming removed 0 bases from V and 2 bases from J, with 14 bases in between. The CDR3 is 17 residues long. From germline, CDR1 is SGHDN and CDR2 FVKESK. DNA for the CDR3: TGTGCCAGCAGCCAAGATACAGGATGGTACGCTGGAAACACCATATATTTT. Translated, it gives CASSQDTGWYAGNTIYF.

As concerns this clone: Other DNA sequences in the sample encode the same CDR3. The rearrangement joins TRBV5-8 to TRBJ1-1; D is ambiguous. From germline, CDR1 is SGHTS and CDR2 YDEGEE. V gave up 0 bases and J gave up 1 base, with 7 bases separating them. CDR3 length: 14 residues. CDR3 nucleotides: TGTGCCAGCAGCTTGGGACGTAGGAACACTGAAGCTTTCTTT. Translation: CASSLGRRNTEAFF.

Worth noting for this clone: This same CDR3 is encoded by further DNA sequences in the sample. The chain employs TRBV29-1 and TRBJ2-3, with TRBD1 identical over 11 bases. The CDR3 consists of 12 residues. Germline V CDR1 and CDR2: SQVTM, ANQGSEA. V dropped 6 bases and J dropped 4; count of bases not matched to a gene: 0. The CDR3 DNA reads as TGCAGCGTGGGACAGGGGGCAGATACGCAGTATTTT. Residues: CSVGQGADTQYF.

The gene calls are TRBV11-2 and TRBJ1-2; D is undetermined. The germline gives CDR1 SGHAT, CDR2 FQNNGV. The CDR3 is made up of 12 amino acids. V was pared by 3 bases and J by 9 bases, with 11 bases between. The CDR3 here is CASSLGPHSYTF. DNA for the CDR3: TGTGCCAGCAGCTTGGGCCCCCATAGCTACACCTTC.

This rearrangement joins TRBV5-1 to TRBJ2-2; 8 positions match TRBD2. Germline values: CDR1 SGHRS, CDR2 YFSETQ. The CDR3 is 16 amino acids. The V and J ends lost 4 bases and 5 bases, in that order; junction bases with no gene match: 10. The CDR3 DNA sequence: TGCGCCAGCAGCCCCCGAGCGGGAGATGTGACCGGGGAGCTGTTTTTT. As protein: CASSPRAGDVTGELFF.

The chain couples TRBV11-1 to TRBJ1-1; the match to TRBD1 covers 7 bases. Germline V gives CDR1 SGHAT, CDR2 FQDESV (reference sequence). V shed 7 bases and J 0 bases; nucleotides not matched to a gene: 11. The CDR3 runs 16 residues. The CDR3 loop is CASTHLGQNMNTEAFF. DNA for the CDR3: TGTGCCAGCACGCACTTGGGACAGAATATGAACACTGAAGCTTTCTTT.

Worth noting for this clone: Within the sample, other DNA sequences also encode this same CDR3. The V gene is TRBV19, the J gene TRBJ1-1; D is unresolved. CDR3 length: 12 residues. Between the trimmed V and J ends, which lost 5 bases and 0 bases, there was a span of 4 bases. Looked up from germline, CDR1 is LNHDA and CDR2 is SQIVND (reference sequence). The CDR3 DNA is TGTGCCAGTAGTTTGATGAACACTGAAGCTTTCTTT. This gives the protein CASSLMNTEAFF.

J is TRBJ1-2 and V is TRBV6-1, with D perhaps TRBD1 (5 bases). Between the trimmed V and J ends, which lost 7 bases and 8 bases, there was a span of 20 bases. Germline CDR1 and CDR2: MNHNS and SASEGT. This CDR3 spans 14 amino acids. The CDR3 DNA follows: TGTGCCAGCAATTCCGGGACCCCCAACGGGGGCTACACCTTC. Protein product: CASNSGTPNGGYTF.

J is TRBJ1-5 and V is TRBV28, with D maybe TRBD1 (5 bases). CDR3 length equals 13 residues. The germline V and J ends were trimmed by 5 bases and 9 bases, with 14 bases remaining between them. The germline gives CDR1 MDHEN, CDR2 SYDVKM. The CDR3 reads CASSGTGLGPQHF. As DNA, the CDR3 is TGTGCCAGCAGTGGGACGGGACTAGGGCCCCAGCATTTT.